This T cell receptor beta chain was obtained from a study of cytomegalovirus exposure and HLA in healthy donors. General study results and limits: TCR beta chains associated with HLA were, in a later analysis, more clonally expanded than equally common others.

Turning to this clone: What it binds is not known.

The CDR3 is made up of 15 amino acids. The germline CDR1 and CDR2 sequences are SGHKS and YYEKEE (reference sequence). Deletions cut 6 bases from V and 5 bases from J, with 21 bases between. The PCR used 60 Vbeta and 13 Jbeta primers. Measured with immunoSEQ multiplex PCR; TCRdb has only the in-frame clones, and not every one. This sample's table reports tens of thousands of clones. The rearrangement uses TRBV5-5 and TRBJ2-7, with TRBD2 as a possible D gene (6 bases). Sequenced sample: PBMCs. The sequence derives from a woman between 40 and 50 years old in good health and CMV-seropositive. This CDR3 reads CASTSGGEKSNEQYF. In DNA, the CDR3 is TGTGCCAGCACTTCCGGAGGGGAAAAGAGCAACGAGCAGTACTTC.